This T cell receptor (beta chain) emerged from a study of a mutant IDH1 vaccine in newly diagnosed glioma. Time point of the sample: baseline, week 1 (first vaccination visit). Treatment defined: pre-vaccination baseline after standard-of-care therapy. The protocol was immunoSEQ multiplex PCR, while the TCRdb copy is restricted to in-frame clones and leaves out a portion. The sample shows about 36,000 clones, about 73% of them seen only once. This clone was picked up one time. This CDR3 spans 14 amino acids. Germline assignment: CDR1 SGHAT and CDR2 FQNNGV. Trimming pared 1 base from V and 8 bases from J, leaving 14 bases between.

This TCR came from a man in his forties or fifties with glioma. Some clones in this sample may be carry-over from other donors' samples. The rearrangement links TRBV11-2 to TRBJ1-2; maybe TRBD1 (5 bases). Sequencing was performed on PBMCs, taken from a glioma patient treated with radiotherapy, temozolomide or both. The CDR3 sequence: CASSLAGGVRGYTF. The CDR3 DNA sequence: TGTGCCAGCAGCTTAGCGGGAGGGGTTCGAGGCTACACCTTC.